This entry lists 21 T cell receptor beta chains sequenced from one sample in a study of T cell responses to AZD1222 COVID-19 vaccine. Profiling relied on immunoSEQ multiplex PCR, and the TCRdb table lists in-frame clones only, not all of them. This table has roughly 85,000 clones, approximately 86% appearing once. The sample in question was peripheral blood, obtained on day 0 of MenACWY control vaccination. The receptors here all came from an adult in good health.

The chain uses TRBV7-2 and TRBJ2-7; 14 bases are shared with TRBD2. The J segment lost 2 bases and the V segment lost 5 bases, leaving 5 bases of the junction unmatched. From germline, CDR1 is SGHTA and CDR2 FQGNSA. The CDR3 contains 16 residues. CDR3 nucleotide sequence: TGTGCCAGCAGCACCCGGACTAGCGGGGGGCCCTACGAGCAGTACTTC. Its protein is CASSTRTSGGPYEQYF.

V and J are TRBV29-1 and TRBJ1-1; D is possibly TRBD1 (6 bases). Trimming removed 6 bases at V and 5 bases at J, with 22 bases between. The CDR3 runs to 15 residues. In germline, CDR1 is SQVTM, CDR2 ANQGSEA. The CDR3 protein is CSVPGNGGQWTEAFF. The CDR3 nucleotides read TGCAGCGTCCCCGGTAACGGGGGGCAGTGGACTGAAGCTTTCTTT.

The chain joins TRBV7-8 to TRBJ2-2; 7 bases are a match to TRBD2. After removal of 3 bases from V and 3 bases from J, the junction contained 4 bases not matched to a gene. The germline CDR1 and CDR2 sequences are SGHVS and FQNEAQ. The CDR3 length is 15 residues. The CDR3 region has the DNA TGTGCCAGCAGCTTGAGACGGGGGGACACCGGGGAGCTGTTTTTT. Protein product: CASSLRRGDTGELFF.

This chain connects TRBV6-5 to TRBJ1-5, with 9 bases aligning to TRBD1. V lost 6 bases to trimming and J lost 3 bases; unmatched junction nucleotides: 3. The CDR3 spans 14 residues. Germline loops: CDR1 MNHEY, CDR2 SVGAGI. The CDR3 sequence is CASRPQGANQPQHF. DNA of the CDR3: TGTGCCAGCAGGCCACAGGGGGCCAATCAGCCCCAGCATTTT.

This clone was seen only once. The rearrangement uses TRBV9 and TRBJ2-5; D is possibly TRBD2 (6 bases). Trimming left V 4 bases short and J 9 bases short, with 13 bases between. Germline assignment: CDR1 SGDLS and CDR2 YYNGEE. This CDR3 spans 12 amino acids. The CDR3 spells CASSPGGPAQYF. The CDR3 coding sequence is TGTGCCAGCAGCCCCGGGGGTCCGGCCCAGTACTTC.

The rearrangement uses TRBV4-2 and TRBJ1-6, with 7 bases that match TRBD1. The V and J ends lost 5 bases and 7 bases, in that order; junction bases with no gene match: 8. CDR1 and CDR2 (germline): LGHNA, YNFKEQ. The CDR3 totals 15 residues. CDR3 in DNA: TGTGCCAGCAGCTCCCGGGGACAGCGGAATTCACCCCTCCACTTT. Protein product: CASSSRGQRNSPLHF.

V gene TRBV3-1 (or the pseudogene TRBV3-2) combines with J gene TRBJ2-7; the D gene is possibly TRBD2 (5 bases). Germline V gene lookup returns CDR1 LGHDT and CDR2 YNNKEL (reference sequence). The CDR3 is made up of 13 amino acids. Trimming took off 5 bases at V and 3 bases at J, with 11 bases between the two ends. The DNA for the CDR3 is TGTGCCAGCAGCTACCTCCGGGGCTACGAGCAGTACTTC. Its translation is CASSYLRGYEQYF.

The chain uses TRBV2 and TRBJ2-5; no clear D. Germline CDR1 SNHLY, CDR2 FYNNEI. The CDR3 has 15 residues. The ends were cut back, 4 bases at V and 2 bases at J, with 14 bases in the middle. The CDR3 reads CASSVQSLLQETQYF. The CDR3 DNA follows: TGTGCCAGCAGTGTTCAAAGTCTCTTGCAAGAGACCCAGTACTTC.

This clone came up a few times. The rearrangement links TRBV7-2 to TRBJ2-2, with D perhaps matching TRBD2 (5 bases). Germline values: CDR1 SGHTA, CDR2 FQGNSA. Trimming stripped 1 base from V and 4 bases from J, with 7 bases between. CDR3 length equals 14 residues. DNA for the CDR3: TGTGCCAGCAGCTTAGTTGGGAGCACCGGGGAGCTGTTTTTT. The encoded protein is CASSLVGSTGELFF.

This chain uses TRBV7-8 with TRBJ1-1; D is unclear. Germline loops: CDR1 SGHVS, CDR2 FQNEAQ. The CDR3 extends over 14 amino acids. Trimming pared 1 base from V and 5 bases from J, leaving 11 bases between. The CDR3 here is CASSLDISLTEAFF. CDR3 DNA: TGTGCCAGCAGCTTAGACATTTCGCTTACTGAAGCTTTCTTT.

The V call is TRBV7-2, the J call TRBJ1-3; 8 bases are a match to TRBD1. J was trimmed by 0 bases and V by 4 bases; bases with no gene match: 14. In germline, CDR1 is SGHTA, CDR2 FQGNSA. The CDR3 length is 19 residues. CDR3 loop: CASSWSRTGPSVSGNTIYF. DNA for the CDR3: TGTGCCAGCAGCTGGTCTCGGACAGGGCCTAGCGTCTCTGGAAACACCATATATTTT.

V and J are TRBV19 and TRBJ2-1, with 12 bases aligning to TRBD2. The CDR3 extends over 16 amino acids. Germline-derived CDR1 and CDR2 are LNHDA and SQIVND (reference sequence). The V segment lost 6 bases and the J segment 7 bases; nucleotides outside the gene matches: 10. The CDR3 sequence: CASSTSLAGGLNEQFF. The CDR3, as DNA: TGTGCCAGTAGCACCTCCCTAGCGGGGGGGCTGAATGAGCAGTTCTTC.

This clone has a single count. V is TRBV11-3 and J is TRBJ2-1, with 10 bases aligning to TRBD1. The V gene's germline CDR1 is SGHNT and CDR2 YENEEA. There are 15 residues in the CDR3. V was pared by 5 bases and J by 10 bases, with 11 bases of the junction left unmatched. The CDR3 DNA is TGTGCCAGCAGCACCCGGGACAGGGGCATGCACGAGCAGTTCTTC. Translated, it gives CASSTRDRGMHEQFF. Full variable domain (outside the CDR3, taken from reference TRBV11-3 and TRBJ2-1): EAGVVQSPRYKIIEKKQPVAFWCNPISGHNTLYWYLQNLGQGPELLIRYENEEAVDDSQLPKDRFSAERLKGVDSTLKIQPAELGDSAVYLCASSTRDRGMHEQFFGPGTRLTVL.

The chain couples TRBV27 to TRBJ2-2; no definite D call. The CDR3 has 12 residues. V gave up 11 bases and J gave up 7 bases, with 14 bases separating them. Germline CDR1 is MNHEY and CDR2 is SMNVEV (reference sequence). In DNA form, the CDR3 reads TGTGCCGCGCAGGATGGTGGCGGGGAGCTGTTTTTT. Translating it yields CAAQDGGGELFF.

This chain joins TRBV6-4 and TRBJ1-6, with 11 bases fitting TRBD1. The CDR3 spans 18 residues. Unmatched junction bases numbered 13, after V lost 6 bases and J lost 6 bases. Germline CDR1 MRHNA, CDR2 SNTAGT. Here the CDR3 DNA reads TGTGCCAGCAGGAAGGACAGGGGGCGCGAAGACCGTAATTCACCCCTCCACTTT. Residues: CASRKDRGREDRNSPLHF.

V usage is TRBV7-2 and J usage is TRBJ1-4; 8 positions match TRBD1. V shed 3 bases, J shed 6 bases, and the junction held 3 bases outside the gene matches. The germline gives CDR1 SGHTA, CDR2 FQGNSA. The CDR3 contains 14 residues. Written as DNA, the CDR3 is TGTGCCAGCAGCTTCGACAGGGGTGATGAAAAACTGTTTTTT. Protein product: CASSFDRGDEKLFF.

The chain employs TRBV30 and TRBJ1-6; D call uncertain. The CDR3 runs to 14 residues. The germline V gene has CDR1 GTSNPN and CDR2 SVGIG (reference sequence). V lost 1 base and J 7 bases, leaving 11 bases between the germline ends. The CDR3 is CAWSATHGNSPLHF. The DNA for the CDR3 is TGTGCCTGGAGTGCCACCCATGGGAATTCACCCCTCCACTTT.

The genes are TRBV29-1 and TRBJ1-2, with 10 positions matching TRBD1. The CDR3 loop spans 13 amino acids. V was clipped by 3 bases and J by 8 bases; unmatched bases: 6. Germline lookup yields CDR1 SQVTM and CDR2 ANQGSEA. The CDR3 region has the DNA TGCAGCGTTGAGACAGGGGGCGCTTGGGGCTACACCTTC. Translation: CSVETGGAWGYTF.

The J gene is TRBJ1-5, the V gene TRBV4-3; D possibly corresponds to TRBD1 (6 bases). Germline V CDR1 and CDR2: LGHNA, YSLEER. This CDR3 has 15 residues. The V and J ends lost 0 bases and 4 bases respectively, with 10 bases between them. This CDR3 reads CASSQEWGANQPQHF. The CDR3 DNA follows: TGCGCCAGCAGCCAAGAGTGGGGGGCTAATCAGCCCCAGCATTTT.

The chain uses TRBV5-1 and TRBJ1-1; maybe TRBD1 (5 bases). Per the germline V gene, CDR1 is SGHRS and CDR2 is YFSETQ. V dropped 4 bases and J dropped 4 bases, with 23 bases sitting between them. This CDR3 is built from 17 residues. The DNA of the CDR3 is TGCGCCAGCAGCAGGGCAGGGTCGCCCCGACTGGGCACTGAAGCTTTCTTT. This encodes CASSRAGSPRLGTEAFF.

The chain recombines TRBV2 with TRBJ2-5; D may match TRBD1 or TRBD2 (6 bases each). Germline V gene lookup returns CDR1 SNHLY and CDR2 FYNNEI. The CDR3 runs 15 residues. V was clipped by 2 bases and J by 4 bases, with 14 bases between them. The DNA for the CDR3 is TGTGCCAGCAGTGAACCCTTTGGAGGGGGAGAGACCCAGTACTTC. Protein sequence: CASSEPFGGGETQYF.